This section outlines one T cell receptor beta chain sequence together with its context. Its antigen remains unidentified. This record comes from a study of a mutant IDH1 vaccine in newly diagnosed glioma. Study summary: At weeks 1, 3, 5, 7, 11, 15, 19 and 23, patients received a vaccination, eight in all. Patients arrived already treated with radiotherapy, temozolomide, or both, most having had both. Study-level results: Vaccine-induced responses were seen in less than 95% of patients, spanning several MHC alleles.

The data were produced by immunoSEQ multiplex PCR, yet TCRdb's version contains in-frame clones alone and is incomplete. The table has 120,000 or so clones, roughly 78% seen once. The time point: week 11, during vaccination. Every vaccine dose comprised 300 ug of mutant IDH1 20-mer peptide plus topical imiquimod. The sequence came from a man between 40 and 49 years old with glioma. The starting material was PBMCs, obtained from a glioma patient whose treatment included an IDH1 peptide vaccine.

CDR3 amino acids: CAWSGSSEQYF. Written as DNA, the CDR3 is TGTGCCTGGAGTGGTAGCTCCGAGCAGTACTTC. The chain employs TRBV30 and TRBJ2-7, with no clear D. Germline CDR1 GTSNPN, CDR2 SVGIG (reference sequence). The V end lost 1 base, the J end lost 6 bases, and 7 bases lay between the germline ends. The CDR3 extends over 11 amino acids.